This is a list of T cell receptor beta chains from one sample in a study of regulatory T cells in long-lasting Graves disease. TCRdb re-derived calls from the multiplex PCR reads in MiXCR, one entry per CDR3 protein. The table has hundreds of thousands of distinct CDR3 sequences, about 16% seen once; the top ten hold just under 25%. These data were likewise used in another study, on T cells in Graves' hyperthyroidism and ophthalmopathy.

This specimen was peripheral blood mononuclear cells (PBMCs), taken at new diagnosis, from a patient treated with antithyroid drugs. The receptors here all came from a middle-aged woman with Graves disease. Each CDR3 is given with its conserved first and last residue. D genes are given only for firm matches.

v_gene,d_gene,j_gene,CDR3aa
TRBV25-1,-,TRBJ1-1,CASRTQGRTNTEAFF
TRBV12-3/TRBV12-4,-,TRBJ1-2,CASSFEIYGYTF
TRBV12-3/TRBV12-4,TRBD2,TRBJ2-1,CASSIAGGPSSYNEQFF
TRBV14,-,TRBJ2-1,CASSTVFEQFF
TRBV7-9,-,TRBJ2-1,CASSAGTYNEQFF
TRBV6-5,TRBD1,TRBJ1-6,CASSYSTDRTSPLHF
TRBV19,-,TRBJ2-1,CASSPLWGNEQFF
TRBV11-1,-,TRBJ2-7,CASRDGGRGAGEQYF
TRBV18,TRBD1,TRBJ1-1,CASSPSLGGPEAFF
TRBV6-1,-,TRBJ1-2,CASSDTSYDYGYTF
TRBV6-1,-,TRBJ1-4,CASSDLGVRRTLNEKLFF
TRBV9,-,TRBJ2-7,CASSRGLTYEQYF
TRBV4-1,-,TRBJ2-7,CASSRPSGTRVF
TRBV4-2,TRBD1,TRBJ2-2,CASSQDERRTGNTGELFF
TRBV19,-,TRBJ1-2,CASSGSEGLLDGYTF
TRBV9,-,TRBJ2-3,CASSVAPTPTNTQYF
TRBV7-9,TRBD1,TRBJ2-6,CASSLGQAISGANVLTF
TRBV12-5,-,TRBJ1-5,CASGLAPRQTNQPQHF
TRBV12-3/TRBV12-4,-,TRBJ2-1,CASSRDPPLYNEQFF
TRBV12-3/TRBV12-4,-,TRBJ1-1,CASAPQGRFEAFF
TRBV12-3/TRBV12-4,-,TRBJ2-7,CASSPLRLGYEQYF
TRBV19,-,TRBJ1-1,CASKRGNAEAFF
TRBV6-5,-,TRBJ2-7,CASSYRLGVSYEQYF
TRBV3-1,TRBD1,TRBJ2-1,CASRVQGASGEQFF
TRBV29-1,TRBD2,TRBJ2-1,CSVATSGGGNEQFF
TRBV28,-,TRBJ1-1,CASTQKGGIAEAFF
TRBV30,-,TRBJ2-3,CAWSAPGITDTQYF
TRBV6-5,-,TRBJ1-2,CASSYKVRYGYTF
TRBV6-2/TRBV6-3,-,TRBJ1-2,CASSPTVIYGYTF
TRBV30,-,TRBJ1-2,CAWSRTNYGYTF
TRBV7-2,-,TRBJ2-7,CASMLRTSSYEQYF
TRBV12-3/TRBV12-4,-,TRBJ2-7,CASSFWKGARSSYEQYF
TRBV4-1,-,TRBJ1-2,CASSQGLGGYTF
TRBV19,-,TRBJ1-1,CASSIARVLSTGKRPRMNTEAFF
TRBV29-1,-,TRBJ2-3,CSADHTDTQYF
TRBV4-1,-,TRBJ2-2,CASSQGENTGELFF
TRBV2,TRBD1,TRBJ1-2,CASSQGDRGDYGYTF
TRBV28,-,TRBJ2-6,CASSLGAASGANVLTF
TRBV29-1,TRBD2,TRBJ2-4,CSVGLAGVFSNIQYF
TRBV3-1,-,TRBJ1-1,CASSSTEYLGAFF
TRBV2,-,TRBJ2-1,CAGQNFEGTYNEQFF
TRBV7-2,-,TRBJ1-5,CASSPGHLYSNQPQHF
TRBV4-1,-,TRBJ2-1,CASSQDSRREQFF
TRBV29-1,-,TRBJ1-5,CSVEVFQYSNQPQHF
TRBV12-3/TRBV12-4,-,TRBJ1-4,CASSLSLNEKLFF
TRBV6-5,TRBD1,TRBJ1-2,CASSLDRGQNGYTF
TRBV7-2,-,TRBJ1-2,CASSLPLPGYTF
TRBV6-4,TRBD2,TRBJ2-3,CASSDDGGEVTQYF
TRBV9,-,TRBJ1-6,CASSAGSSLSPLHF
TRBV19,-,TRBJ2-1,CASSIDSLALKNNEQFF
TRBV6-5,TRBD1,TRBJ2-3,CASSYGTASSTDTQYF
TRBV7-8,-,TRBJ2-7,CASSLRDLRREQYF
TRBV7-9,-,TRBJ1-1,CASSYPGGTATEAFF
TRBV28,-,TRBJ1-4,CASSSLRGQLFF
TRBV5-1,-,TRBJ1-1,CASSLDLGASTEAFF
TRBV7-2,-,TRBJ1-1,CASSLLKPAEVNTEAFF
TRBV5-1,-,TRBJ1-2,CASSLADGYGYTF
TRBV9,TRBD1,TRBJ2-3,CASSATGGIDTQYF
TRBV12-3/TRBV12-4,-,TRBJ1-2,CASSLDSFYGYTF
TRBV19,-,TRBJ2-7,CASSRSVGEQYF